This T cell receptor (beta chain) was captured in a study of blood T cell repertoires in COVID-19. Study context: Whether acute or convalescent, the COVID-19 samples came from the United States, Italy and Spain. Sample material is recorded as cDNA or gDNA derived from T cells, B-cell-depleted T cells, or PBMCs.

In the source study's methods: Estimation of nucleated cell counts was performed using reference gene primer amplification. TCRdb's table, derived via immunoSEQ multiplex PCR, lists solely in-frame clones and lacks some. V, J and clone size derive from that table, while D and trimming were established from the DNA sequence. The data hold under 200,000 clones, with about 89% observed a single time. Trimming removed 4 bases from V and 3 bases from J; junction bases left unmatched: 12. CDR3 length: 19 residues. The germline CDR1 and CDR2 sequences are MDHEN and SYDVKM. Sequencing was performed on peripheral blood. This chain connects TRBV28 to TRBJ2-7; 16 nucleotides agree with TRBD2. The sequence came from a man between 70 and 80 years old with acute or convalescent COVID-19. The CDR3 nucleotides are TGTGCCAGCAGTTCACTCGGGACTAGCGGGAGGGCCCAAATCTACGAGCAGTACTTC. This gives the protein CASSSLGTSGRAQIYEQYF.